Each of the 27 T cell receptor beta chains below was sequenced from the same sample in a study of spatial heterogeneity in lung cancer. Study-level points and caveats: Higher tumor mutation counts went along with higher counts of expanded intratumoral alpha and beta TCRs.

Time point specified: sample taken at primary tumor resection. TCRdb called the 5' RACE reads again in MiXCR, with one record for every CDR3 protein. The profile shows 7,500 to 8,500 distinct CDR3 sequences, over 7.5% of them singletons. Their antigen targets remain unknown. The specimen was lung tumor tissue, collected at surgery. These receptor sequences come from a male donor with early-stage non-small cell lung cancer.

J is TRBJ1-1 and V is TRBV28; D is unresolved. CDR3 length: 12 residues. Germline V CDR1 and CDR2: MDHEN, SYDVKM. V lost 6 bases, J lost 7 bases, and 12 bases lay in between. CDR3 sequence: CASSTALSEAFF. As DNA, the CDR3 is TGTGCCAGCAGCACCGCCCTTAGTGAAGCTTTCTTT.

This clonotype was seen repeatedly, ten times or more. The chain has TRBV27 and TRBJ2-1; D is ambiguous. Germline CDR1 MNHEY, CDR2 SMNVEV (reference sequence). CDR3 length: 13 residues. V shed 0 bases and J shed 2 bases, with 2 bases lying between them. This CDR3 reads CASSLSTYNEQFF. CDR3 DNA sequence: TGTGCCAGCAGTTTATCCACCTACAATGAGCAGTTCTTC.

The chain employs TRBV20-1 and TRBJ2-7; D is ambiguous. V lost 0 bases, J lost 2 bases, and 11 bases lay in between. Per germline, CDR1 DFQATT and CDR2 SNEGSKA (reference sequence). The CDR3 runs 14 residues. CDR3 nucleotide sequence: TGCAGTGCTAGAGAACAGCCTCAAACCTACGAGCAGTACGTC. It is translated as CSAREQPQTYEQYV.

The chain carries TRBV7-8 and TRBJ1-2; 12 bases match TRBD1. The CDR3 length is 17 residues. Trimming removed 3 bases from V and 1 base from J; junction bases left unmatched: 6. In germline, CDR1 is SGHVS, CDR2 FQNEAQ. In nucleotides, the CDR3 is TGTGCCAGCAGCTTCCACGGGACAGGGGGCTTTAACTATGGCTACACCTTC. Its protein product is CASSFHGTGGFNYGYTF.

This clonotype has a count of ten or more. V is TRBV11-2 and J is TRBJ2-5; 11 bases map to TRBD2. V dropped 5 bases and J dropped 4; count of bases not matched to a gene: 6. The CDR3 runs to 15 residues. Germline V gene data show CDR1 as SGHAT and CDR2 as FQNNGV. The CDR3 DNA reads TGTGCCAGCAGCACAACTAGCGGGAGCACAGAGACCCAGTACTTC. Residues: CASSTTSGSTETQYF.

The rearrangement joins TRBV29-1 to TRBJ1-1; D unresolved. Per germline, CDR1 SQVTM and CDR2 ANQGSEA. CDR3 length equals 13 residues. V dropped 5 bases and J dropped 4 bases, with 14 bases sitting between them. The DNA of the CDR3 is TGCAGCGTTAGGACCCTTGGCTCCACTGAAGCTTTCTTT. Protein: CSVRTLGSTEAFF. The whole variable domain, filled in from reference TRBV29-1 and TRBJ1-1, reads SAVISQKPSRDICQRGTSLTIQCQVDSQVTMMFWYRQQPGQSLTLIATANQGSEATYESGFVIDKFPISRPNLTFSTLTVSNMSPEDSSIYLCSVRTLGSTEAFFGQGTRLTVV.

The CDR3 spells CASGRADTDTQYF. The CDR3 DNA reads TGTGCTAGCGGGAGGGCCGACACAGATACGCAGTATTTT. V usage is TRBV7-7 and J usage is TRBJ2-3, with TRBD2 matching over 11 bases. The V gene's germline CDR1 is SSHAT and CDR2 FNYEAQ (reference sequence). The CDR3 length is 13 residues.

This clonotype was seen repeatedly, ten times or more. J is TRBJ1-1 and V is TRBV12-3 or TRBV12-4; D possibly corresponds to TRBD1 (6 bases). CDR3 length: 16 residues. Trimming pared 5 bases from V and 10 bases from J, leaving 26 bases between. The CDR3: CASSPNAWTDHGRAFF. As DNA, the CDR3 is TGTGCCAGCAGTCCGAACGCCTGGACAGATCATGGGAGAGCTTTCTTT.

This clonotype was seen ten or more times. This chain connects TRBV28 to TRBJ1-5; D might be TRBD1 (6 bases). The germline V gene encodes CDR1 MDHEN and CDR2 SYDVKM. This CDR3 contains 14 residues. Trimming shortened V by 5 bases and J by 7 bases, and 15 bases separated the two germline ends. In nucleotides, the CDR3 is TGTGCCAGCAGTCTTCCCCGGGACAAACAGCCCCAGCATTTT. Its protein product is CASSLPRDKQPQHF.

This clonotype was counted many times. The chain combines TRBV10-3 with TRBJ2-7; a possible D gene is TRBD2 (5 bases). The germline gives CDR1 ENHRY, CDR2 SYGVKD. V shed 10 bases and J shed 4 bases, with 11 bases lying between them. The CDR3 spans 11 residues. CDR3 region: CATGVLYEQYF. The CDR3 nucleotides are TGTGCCACCGGGGTCTTATACGAGCAGTACTTC.

By proportion, this clonotype is medium-sized. Here the CDR3 reads CASSLEGEKNTEAFF. CDR3 in DNA: TGCGCCAGCAGCTTGGAAGGAGAAAAGAACACTGAAGCTTTCTTT. This sequence joins TRBV5-1 and TRBJ1-1; D not certain. Between the trimmed V and J ends, which lost 0 bases and 1 base, there was a span of 10 bases. The CDR3 totals 15 residues. Germline lookup yields CDR1 SGHRS and CDR2 YFSETQ.

In this sample, this clonotype turned up many times. This sequence joins TRBV7-2 and TRBJ2-3; D uncertain. The CDR3 is made up of 13 amino acids. Germline loops: CDR1 SGHTA, CDR2 FQGNSA. The V end lost 6 bases, the J end lost 2 bases, and 9 bases lay between the germline ends. DNA of the CDR3: TGTGCCAGCAGGTGGTCACACACAGATACGCAGTATTTT. Its translation: CASRWSHTDTQYF.

This clonotype was recorded many times. The chain uses TRBV14 and TRBJ1-2; no reliable D call. V gave up 1 base and J gave up 8 bases, with 11 bases separating them. CDR3 length equals 13 residues. Germline-derived CDR1 and CDR2 are SGHDN and FVKESK. The CDR3 region has the DNA TGTGCCAGCAGCCAAGTTCGGGCTGCCGGCTACACCTTC. This encodes CASSQVRAAGYTF.

The table lists this clonotype with many counts. The CDR3 bases are TGCAGCGCCGGGGGACAGGGCCTAGGAGAGACCCAGTACTTC. Amino acids: CSAGGQGLGETQYF. This chain uses TRBV29-1 with TRBJ2-5; TRBD1 agrees at 9 bases. CDR3 length: 14 residues. The germline V gene has CDR1 SQVTM and CDR2 ANQGSEA. The V and J ends lost 7 bases and 4 bases, in that order; junction bases with no gene match: 10. The full variable domain, completed using reference TRBV29-1 and TRBJ2-5, is SAVISQKPSRDICQRGTSLTIQCQVDSQVTMMFWYRQQPGQSLTLIATANQGSEATYESGFVIDKFPISRPNLTFSTLTVSNMSPEDSSIYLCSAGGQGLGETQYFGPGTRLLVL.

In its sample, this clonotype is medium-sized (0.01 to 0.1%). The chain joins TRBV3-1 to TRBJ1-1; D unresolved. CDR3 size: 12 residues. V was shortened by 2 bases and J by 8 bases, with 9 bases between the two germline ends. The germline V gene encodes CDR1 LGHDT and CDR2 YNNKEL (reference sequence). CDR3 region: CASSQRLKEAFF. The CDR3 bases are TGTGCCAGCAGCCAAAGGCTAAAAGAAGCTTTCTTT.

At least ten counts were recorded for this clonotype. The V call is TRBV7-2, the J call TRBJ2-3; maybe TRBD2 (6 bases). This CDR3 is 14 amino acids long. The ends were cut back, 5 bases at V and 5 bases at J, with 14 bases in the middle. The germline CDR1 and CDR2 sequences are SGHTA and FQGNSA. The CDR3: CASSHDRGIDTQYF. In nucleotides, the CDR3 is TGTGCCAGCAGCCACGACCGGGGGATAGATACGCAGTATTTT.

This clonotype has a count of ten or more. The chain carries TRBV7-8 and TRBJ1-5; 7 bases match TRBD1. Germline V CDR1 and CDR2: SGHVS, FQNEAQ. The CDR3 runs to 15 residues. V shed 2 bases and J 7 bases; nucleotides not matched to a gene: 8. The CDR3 nucleotides are TGTGCCAGCAGCTTAATCGACAGGGACGGACAGCCCCAGCATTTT. This sequence encodes CASSLIDRDGQPQHF.

At least ten counts were recorded for this clonotype. The rearrangement joins TRBV21-1 to TRBJ1-5; the table's TRBD1 call for D was not verified on the DNA. TRBV21-1 is given as a pseudogene. The CDR3 sequence is 15 residues long. The CDR3 DNA follows: TGTGCCAGCAGCAAACGACGACAGGGTGGGCAGCCCCAGCATTTT. Amino acid sequence: CASSKRRQGGQPQHF.

This clonotype is judged large. CDR3 amino acids: CASSLMQGGSHEQYF. DNA of the CDR3: TGTGCCAGCAGCTTAATGCAAGGCGGGAGCCACGAGCAGTACTTC. The chain combines TRBV11-2 with TRBJ2-7; 7 bases agree with TRBD2. The CDR3 covers 15 residues. V was pared by 2 bases and J by 5 bases, with 9 bases of the junction left unmatched. Germline V lookup: CDR1 SGHAT, CDR2 FQNNGV.

This clonotype is medium-sized (0.01 to 0.1%) in the sample. The rearrangement joins TRBV7-9 to TRBJ2-1; 11 bases align to TRBD2. The CDR3 extends over 18 amino acids. Per the germline V gene, CDR1 is SEHNR and CDR2 is FQNEAQ (reference sequence). V shed 5 bases, J shed 3 bases, and the junction held 12 bases outside the gene matches. The CDR3 protein is CASSETSGTQLYYNEQFF. The CDR3 DNA sequence: TGTGCCAGCAGCGAGACTAGCGGGACCCAGCTATACTACAATGAGCAGTTCTTC. Complete variable domain (other parts from reference TRBV7-9 and TRBJ2-1): DTGVSQNPRHKITKRGQNVTFRCDPISEHNRLYWYRQTLGQGPEFLTYFQNEAQLEKSRLLSDRFSAERPKGSFSTLEIQRTEQGDSAMYLCASSETSGTQLYYNEQFFGPGTRLTVL.

This clonotype was observed many times. V usage is TRBV5-1 and J usage is TRBJ1-1; D possibly corresponds to TRBD1 (5 bases). CDR1 is SGHRS, CDR2 YFSETQ, per germline. The V end was cut by 6 bases, the J end by 2 bases, with 14 bases between. The CDR3 sequence is 14 residues long. CDR3 sequence: CASTYGGANTEAFF. The CDR3, as DNA: TGCGCCAGCACCTATGGTGGGGCTAACACTGAAGCTTTCTTT.

This clonotype occurred many times. V and J are TRBV11-2 and TRBJ2-3, with 10 nucleotides matching TRBD2. This CDR3 region has 16 residues. The V gene end was trimmed by 5 bases and the J gene end by 4 bases; junction bases not matched to a gene: 9. Germline lookup yields CDR1 SGHAT and CDR2 FQNNGV. The CDR3 protein is CASSRSGGALADTQYF. In DNA, the CDR3 is TGTGCCAGCAGCAGAAGCGGGGGGGCCCTTGCAGATACGCAGTATTTT. The variable domain in full, completed from reference TRBV11-2 and TRBJ2-3, reads EAGVAQSPRYKIIEKRQSVAFWCNPISGHATLYWYQQILGQGPKLLIQFQNNGVVDDSQLPKDRFSAERLKGVDSTLKIQPAKLEDSAVYLCASSRSGGALADTQYFGPGTRLTVL.

This clonotype appeared many times. V usage is TRBV6-5 and J usage is TRBJ1-1; a possible D gene is TRBD1 (6 bases). CDR1 is MNHEY and CDR2 is SVGAGI in the germline V gene. The CDR3 length is 15 residues. Trimming stripped 2 bases from V and 1 base from J, with 11 bases between. CDR3 nucleotide sequence: TGTGCCAGCAGTTACGGGGGCAGTGAGAACACTGAAGCTTTCTTT. Translated: CASSYGGSENTEAFF.

This clonotype was observed at least ten times. CDR3 in amino acids: CASSLEWGSETQYF. The CDR3 coding sequence is TGTGCCAGCAGCTTAGAATGGGGGTCCGAGACCCAGTACTTC. The V call is TRBV7-2, the J call TRBJ2-5; D possibly matches TRBD1 or TRBD2 (5 bases each). Per germline, CDR1 SGHTA and CDR2 FQGNSA. The V end was cut by 1 base, the J end by 5 bases, with 11 bases between. CDR3 length: 14 residues.

In its sample, this clonotype was seen many times. V and J are TRBV19 and TRBJ1-4, with D perhaps matching TRBD1 (6 bases). With 4 bases removed from V and 4 bases from J, the gap between germline ends came to 16 bases. Germline CDR1 is LNHDA and CDR2 is SQIVND (reference sequence). The CDR3 covers 16 residues. Written as DNA, the CDR3 is TGTGCCAGTAGTAACCGCCGGGGGGGCTTTAATGAAAAACTGTTTTTT. This sequence encodes CASSNRRGGFNEKLFF.

This clonotype was counted ten times or more. The chain uses TRBV25-1 and TRBJ2-5, with TRBD1 matching 10 bases. V dropped 4 bases and J dropped 3; count of bases not matched to a gene: 11. Germline V gene lookup returns CDR1 MGHDK and CDR2 SYGVNS. The CDR3 contains 17 residues. In nucleotides, the CDR3 is TGTGCCAGCAGTGGGCTGAGGATCGGGACAGGGGAAGAGACCCAGTACTTC. Residues: CASSGLRIGTGEETQYF.

The V call is TRBV29-1, the J call TRBJ2-5; D gene unclear. Germline V gene data show CDR1 as SQVTM and CDR2 as ANQGSEA. V dropped 6 bases and J dropped 2 bases, with 10 bases sitting between them. The CDR3 has 12 residues. The CDR3 coding sequence is TGCAGCGTAAGAGCAGTGCAAGAGACCCAGTACTTC. Its translation is CSVRAVQETQYF.